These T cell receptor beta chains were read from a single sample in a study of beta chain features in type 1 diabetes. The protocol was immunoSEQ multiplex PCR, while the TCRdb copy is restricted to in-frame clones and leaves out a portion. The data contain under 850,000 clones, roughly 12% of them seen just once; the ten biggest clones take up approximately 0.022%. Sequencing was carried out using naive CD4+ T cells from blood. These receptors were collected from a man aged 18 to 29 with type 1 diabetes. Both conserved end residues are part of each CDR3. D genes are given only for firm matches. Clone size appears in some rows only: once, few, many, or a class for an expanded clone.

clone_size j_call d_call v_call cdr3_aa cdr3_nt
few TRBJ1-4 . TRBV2 CASSSLDGGKLFF TGTGCCAGCAGCTCCCTGGACGGGGGAAAACTGTTTTTT
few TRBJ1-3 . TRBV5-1 CASSLVPASLSGNTIYF TGCGCCAGCAGCTTGGTACCGGCTAGCCTCTCTGGAAACACCATATATTTT
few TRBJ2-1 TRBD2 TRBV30 CAWSGGGSYNEQFF TGTGCCTGGTCTGGCGGGGGGTCCTACAATGAGCAGTTCTTC
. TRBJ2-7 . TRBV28 CASSPTFLEQYF TGTGCCAGCAGTCCGACATTTTTGGAGCAGTACTTC
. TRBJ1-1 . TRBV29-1 CSVESYSPEAFF TGCAGCGTTGAGTCATACTCTCCTGAAGCTTTCTTT
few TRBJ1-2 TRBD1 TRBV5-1 CASSLGQGTNTDGYTF TGCGCCAGCAGCTTGGGACAGGGGACTAATACCGATGGCTACACCTTC
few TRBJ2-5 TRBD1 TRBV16 CASSHAGQGAQGTQYF TGTGCCAGCAGCCACGCGGGACAGGGGGCGCAAGGGACCCAGTACTTC
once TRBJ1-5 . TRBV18 CASSPGSNQPQHF TGTGCCAGCTCACCAGGGAGCAATCAGCCCCAGCATTTT
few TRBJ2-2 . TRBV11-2 CASSFNGNTGELFF TGTGCCAGCAGCTTTAACGGGAACACCGGGGAGCTGTTTTTT
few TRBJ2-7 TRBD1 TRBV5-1 CASSSLAGQGFHEQYF TGCGCCAGCAGCTCCCTCGCGGGACAGGGGTTCCACGAGCAGTACTTC
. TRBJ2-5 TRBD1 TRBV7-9 CASSLDRAYQETQYF TGTGCCAGCAGCTTGGACAGGGCGTACCAAGAGACCCAGTACTTC
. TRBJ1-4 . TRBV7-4 CASSWREDTHRREKLFF TGTGCCAGCAGCTGGAGGGAGGACACCCACCGGAGAGAAAAACTGTTTTTT
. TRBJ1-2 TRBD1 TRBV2 CASRADRVENYGYTF TGTGCCAGCAGGGCAGACAGGGTTGAGAACTATGGCTACACCTTC
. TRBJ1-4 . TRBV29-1 CSVGAGATNEKLFF TGCAGCGTTGGGGCAGGCGCAACTAATGAAAAACTGTTTTTT
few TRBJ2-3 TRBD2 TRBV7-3 CASSSGLAGGSDTQYF TGTGCCAGCAGCTCGGGACTAGCGGGGGGATCAGATACGCAGTATTTT